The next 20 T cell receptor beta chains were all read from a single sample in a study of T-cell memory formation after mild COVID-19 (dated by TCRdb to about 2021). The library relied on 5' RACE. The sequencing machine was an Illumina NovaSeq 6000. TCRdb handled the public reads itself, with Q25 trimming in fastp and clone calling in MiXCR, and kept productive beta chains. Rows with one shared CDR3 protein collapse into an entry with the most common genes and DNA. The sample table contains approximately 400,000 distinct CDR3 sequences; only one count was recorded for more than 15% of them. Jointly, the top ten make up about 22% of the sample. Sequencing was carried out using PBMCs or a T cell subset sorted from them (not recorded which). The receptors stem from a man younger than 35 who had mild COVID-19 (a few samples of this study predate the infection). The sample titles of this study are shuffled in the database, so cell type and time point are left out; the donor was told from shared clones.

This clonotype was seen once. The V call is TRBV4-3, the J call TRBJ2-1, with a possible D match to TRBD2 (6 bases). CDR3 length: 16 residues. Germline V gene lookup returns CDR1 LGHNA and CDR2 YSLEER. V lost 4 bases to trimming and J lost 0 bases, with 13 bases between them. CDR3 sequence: CASSPVETSSYNEQFF. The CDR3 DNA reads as TGCGCCAGCAGCCCAGTAGAGACTAGCTCCTACAATGAGCAGTTCTTC.

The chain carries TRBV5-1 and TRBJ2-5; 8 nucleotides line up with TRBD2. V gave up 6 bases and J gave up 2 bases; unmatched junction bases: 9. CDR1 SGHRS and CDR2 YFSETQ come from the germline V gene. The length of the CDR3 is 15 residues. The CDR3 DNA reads TGCGCCAGCACGGTGAGCGGGGGAGGGCAAGAGACCCAGTACTTC. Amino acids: CASTVSGGGQETQYF.

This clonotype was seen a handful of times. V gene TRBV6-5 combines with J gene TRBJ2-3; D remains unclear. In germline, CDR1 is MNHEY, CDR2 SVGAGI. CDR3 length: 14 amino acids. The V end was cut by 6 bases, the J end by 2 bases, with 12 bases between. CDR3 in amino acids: CASSLQLATDTQYF. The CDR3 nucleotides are TGTGCCAGCAGCCTACAGTTAGCCACAGATACGCAGTATTTT.

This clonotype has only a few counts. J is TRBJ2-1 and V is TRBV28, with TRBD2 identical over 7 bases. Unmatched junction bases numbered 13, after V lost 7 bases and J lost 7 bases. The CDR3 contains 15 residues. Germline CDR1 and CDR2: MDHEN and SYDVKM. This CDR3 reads CASIPGGLSWNEQFF. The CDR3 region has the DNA TGTGCCAGCATCCCCGGGGGGTTGAGTTGGAATGAGCAGTTCTTC.

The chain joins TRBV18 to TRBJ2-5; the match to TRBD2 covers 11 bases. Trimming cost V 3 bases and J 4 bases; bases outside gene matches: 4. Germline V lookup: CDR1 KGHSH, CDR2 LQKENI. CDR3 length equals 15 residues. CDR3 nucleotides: TGTGCCAGCTCACCCGGCGGGACTAGCGGAGAGACCCAGTACTTC. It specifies CASSPGGTSGETQYF.

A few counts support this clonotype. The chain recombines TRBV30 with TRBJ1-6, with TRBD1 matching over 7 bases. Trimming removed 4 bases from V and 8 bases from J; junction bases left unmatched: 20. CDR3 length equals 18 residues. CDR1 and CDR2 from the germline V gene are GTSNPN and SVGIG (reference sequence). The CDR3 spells CAWTGARTGRVYDSPLHF. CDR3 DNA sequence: TGTGCCTGGACAGGGGCCAGGACAGGACGGGTTTACGATTCACCCCTCCACTTT.

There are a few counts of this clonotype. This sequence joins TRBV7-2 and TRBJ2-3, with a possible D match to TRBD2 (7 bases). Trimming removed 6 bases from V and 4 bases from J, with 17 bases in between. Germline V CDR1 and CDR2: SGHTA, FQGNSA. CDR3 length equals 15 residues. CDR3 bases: TGTGCCAGCAGGAAGACGGGGGGCAGGGCAGATACGCAGTATTTT. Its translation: CASRKTGGRADTQYF.

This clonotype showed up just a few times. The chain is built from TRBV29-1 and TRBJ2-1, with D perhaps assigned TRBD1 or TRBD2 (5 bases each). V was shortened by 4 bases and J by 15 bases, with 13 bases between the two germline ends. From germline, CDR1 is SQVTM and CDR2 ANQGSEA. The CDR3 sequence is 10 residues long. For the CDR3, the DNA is TGCAGCGTTGGGGACGAGGTATGGTTCTTC. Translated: CSVGDEVWFF.

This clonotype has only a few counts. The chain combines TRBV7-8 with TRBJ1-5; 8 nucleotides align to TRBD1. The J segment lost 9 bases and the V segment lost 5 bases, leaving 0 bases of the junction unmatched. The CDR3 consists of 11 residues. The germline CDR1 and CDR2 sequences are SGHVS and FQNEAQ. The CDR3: CASSTGGPQHF. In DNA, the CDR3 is TGTGCCAGCAGCACAGGGGGGCCCCAGCATTTT.

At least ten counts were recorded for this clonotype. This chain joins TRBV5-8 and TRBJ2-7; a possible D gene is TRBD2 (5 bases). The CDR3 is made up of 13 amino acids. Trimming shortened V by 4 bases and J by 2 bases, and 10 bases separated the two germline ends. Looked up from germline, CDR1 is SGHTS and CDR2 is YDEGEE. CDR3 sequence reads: CASSPPGAYEQYF. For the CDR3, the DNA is TGTGCCAGCAGCCCCCCCGGGGCCTACGAGCAGTACTTC.

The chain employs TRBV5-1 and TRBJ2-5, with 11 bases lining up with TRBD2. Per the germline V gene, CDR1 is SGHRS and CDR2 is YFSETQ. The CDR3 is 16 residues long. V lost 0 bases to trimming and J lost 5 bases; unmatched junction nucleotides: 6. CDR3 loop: CASSLAGGLAVETQYF. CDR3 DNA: TGCGCCAGCAGCTTGGCCGGGGGACTAGCGGTGGAGACCCAGTACTTC.

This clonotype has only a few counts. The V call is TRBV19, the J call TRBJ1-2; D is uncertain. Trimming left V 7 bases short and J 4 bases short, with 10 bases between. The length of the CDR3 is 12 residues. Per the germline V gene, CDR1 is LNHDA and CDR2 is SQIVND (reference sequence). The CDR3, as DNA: TGTGCCAGTAATAGGGCTTCCTATGGCTACACCTTC. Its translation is CASNRASYGYTF.

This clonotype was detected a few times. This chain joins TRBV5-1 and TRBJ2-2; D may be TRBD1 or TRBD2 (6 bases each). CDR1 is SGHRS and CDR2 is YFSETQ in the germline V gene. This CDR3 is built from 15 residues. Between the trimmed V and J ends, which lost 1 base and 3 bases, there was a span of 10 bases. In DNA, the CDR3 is TGCGCCAGCAGCTTGACGGGGGCCTACACCGGGGAGCTGTTTTTT. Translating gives CASSLTGAYTGELFF. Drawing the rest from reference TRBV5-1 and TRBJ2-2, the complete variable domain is KAGVTQTPRYLIKTRGQQVTLSCSPISGHRSVSWYQQTPGQGLQFLFEYFSETQRNKGNFPGRFSGRQFSNSRSEMNVSTLELGDSALYLCASSLTGAYTGELFFGEGSRLTVL.

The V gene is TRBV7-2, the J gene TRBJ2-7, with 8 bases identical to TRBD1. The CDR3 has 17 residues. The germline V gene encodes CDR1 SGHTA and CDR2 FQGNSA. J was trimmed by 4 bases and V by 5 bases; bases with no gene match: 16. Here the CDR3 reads CASSTASPGQAFYEQYF. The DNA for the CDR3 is TGTGCCAGCAGCACCGCCAGTCCGGGACAGGCGTTTTACGAGCAGTACTTC.

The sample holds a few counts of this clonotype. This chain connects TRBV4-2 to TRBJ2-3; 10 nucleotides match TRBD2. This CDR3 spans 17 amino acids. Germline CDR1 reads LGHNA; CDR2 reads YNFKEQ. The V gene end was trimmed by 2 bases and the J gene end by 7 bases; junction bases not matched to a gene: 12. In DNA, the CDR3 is TGTGCCAGCAGCCAATCCCGGTCCAGCGGGGGGGCAAATACGCAGTATTTT. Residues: CASSQSRSSGGANTQYF.

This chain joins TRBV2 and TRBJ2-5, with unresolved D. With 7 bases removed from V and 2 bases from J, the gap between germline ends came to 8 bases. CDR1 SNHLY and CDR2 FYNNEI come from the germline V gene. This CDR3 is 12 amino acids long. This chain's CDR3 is CASKGFQETQYF. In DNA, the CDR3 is TGTGCCAGCAAAGGGTTTCAAGAGACCCAGTACTTC.

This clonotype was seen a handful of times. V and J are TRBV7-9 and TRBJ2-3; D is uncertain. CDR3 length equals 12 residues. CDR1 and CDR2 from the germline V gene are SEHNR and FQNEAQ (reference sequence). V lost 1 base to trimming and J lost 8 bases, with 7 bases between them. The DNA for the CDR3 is TGTGCCAGCAGCTTAGGTTCGGGTACGCAGTATTTT. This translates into CASSLGSGTQYF.

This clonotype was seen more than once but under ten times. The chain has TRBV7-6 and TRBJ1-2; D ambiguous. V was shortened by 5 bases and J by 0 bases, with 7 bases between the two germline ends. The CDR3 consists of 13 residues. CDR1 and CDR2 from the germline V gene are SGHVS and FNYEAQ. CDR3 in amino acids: CASSDRANYGYTF. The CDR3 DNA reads TGTGCCAGCAGCGATAGAGCTAACTATGGCTACACCTTC.

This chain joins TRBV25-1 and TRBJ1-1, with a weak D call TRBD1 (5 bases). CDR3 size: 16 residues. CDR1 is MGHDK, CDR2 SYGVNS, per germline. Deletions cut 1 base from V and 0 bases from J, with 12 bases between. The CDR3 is CASSESPGRLNTEAFF. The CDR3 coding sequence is TGTGCCAGCAGTGAATCCCCAGGGCGGCTGAACACTGAAGCTTTCTTT.

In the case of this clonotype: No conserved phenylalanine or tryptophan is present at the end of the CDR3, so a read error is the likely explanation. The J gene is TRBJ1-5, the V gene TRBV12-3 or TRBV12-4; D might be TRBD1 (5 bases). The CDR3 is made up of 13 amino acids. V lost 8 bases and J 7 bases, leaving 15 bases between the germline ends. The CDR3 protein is CASGARGDQPQHL. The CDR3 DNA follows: TGTGCCAGCGGTGCCCGGGGGGACCAGCCCCAGCATTTG.